The entry that follows covers one T cell receptor beta chain sequence. The sample belongs to a study of blood T cell repertoires in COVID-19. Germline CDR1 is LGHDT and CDR2 is YNNKEL (reference sequence). The J segment lost 2 bases and the V segment lost 4 bases, leaving 6 bases of the junction unmatched. This CDR3 spans 16 amino acids. Data came from immunoSEQ multiplex PCR; TCRdb stores just in-frame clones and leaves some out. The sample shows around 26,000 clones, roughly 84% of them seen only once. The receptor comes from a human donor in a cohort sampled during active COVID-19. The chain has TRBV3-1 (or the pseudogene TRBV3-2) and TRBJ2-3, with 10 positions matching TRBD2. Sequencing input: peripheral blood. CDR3 nucleotides: TGTGCCAGCAGCCGCTTCCTAGCGGGGGACACAGATACGCAGTATTTT. Amino acids: CASSRFLAGDTDTQYF.